This T cell receptor beta chain was obtained from a study of Ad26.COV2.S vaccination and SARS-CoV-2 variants. Study overall: Ad26.COV2.S, an intramuscular injection, was given once or twice 56 days apart.

CDR1 and CDR2 from the germline V gene are MNHEY and SMNVEV (reference sequence). The length of the CDR3 is 16 residues. J gave up 7 bases and V 7 bases, and 18 bases lay outside the gene matches. Treatment specified: roughly 20 received Ad26.COV2.S at low or high dose, single or two shots; 5 received placebo; per-sample allocation not given. Samples came from day 63 after the first vaccine or placebo injection. The vaccine delivered Wuhan-strain SARS-CoV-2 spike through an Ad26 vector. Data came from immunoSEQ multiplex PCR; TCRdb stores just in-frame clones and leaves some out. The sample includes more than 300,000 clones, 88% of them seen just once.

This chain joins TRBV27 and TRBJ1-2, with 7 nucleotides matching TRBD1. The specimen was peripheral blood, collected in a trial of Ad26.COV2.S vaccine versus placebo. This TCR derives from a person aged 18-65 years who received the Ad26.COV2.S COVID-19 vaccine or a placebo. The CDR3 nucleotides are TGTGCCAGCACCCTTTCAGGTGACAGGGAGTCAGGTGGCTACACCTTC. Its translation: CASTLSGDRESGGYTF.